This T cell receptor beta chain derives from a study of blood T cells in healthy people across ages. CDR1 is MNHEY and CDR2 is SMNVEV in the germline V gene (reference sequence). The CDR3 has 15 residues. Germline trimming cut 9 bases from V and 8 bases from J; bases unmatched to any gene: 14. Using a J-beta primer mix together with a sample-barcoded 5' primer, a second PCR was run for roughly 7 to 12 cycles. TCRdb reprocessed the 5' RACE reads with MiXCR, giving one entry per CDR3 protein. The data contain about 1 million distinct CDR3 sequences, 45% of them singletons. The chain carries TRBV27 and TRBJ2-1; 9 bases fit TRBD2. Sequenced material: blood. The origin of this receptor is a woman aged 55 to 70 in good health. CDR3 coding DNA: TGTGCCAGTAGTCTCCCGGCTAGCGGGATTGATGAGCAGTTCTTC. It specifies CASSLPASGIDEQFF.